The clone carrying this T cell receptor (beta chain) has at least ten counts. J was trimmed by 4 bases and V by 0 bases; bases with no gene match: 9. The CDR3 has 18 amino acids. Germline CDR1 is SGHRS and CDR2 is YFSETQ. Assay: immunoSEQ multiplex PCR; the TCRdb copy retains only in-frame clones and omits some. This sample has roughly 330,000 clones, with roughly 87% found just once. This sample is drawn from a study of blood T cell repertoires in COVID-19. Sequenced sample: peripheral blood. This sequence was found in a man younger than 45 with COVID-19, enrolled during active disease. The rearrangement uses TRBV5-1 and TRBJ2-2; 10 positions match TRBD1. This chain's CDR3 is CASSLALGTGEVTGELFF. The DNA of the CDR3 is TGCGCCAGCAGCTTGGCCCTAGGGACAGGGGAAGTCACCGGGGAGCTGTTTTTT.